Presented here are 20 T cell receptor beta chains from one specimen sequenced in a study of Graves' ophthalmopathy and Graves' hyperthyroidism. Beta-chain TCR CDR3 regions were amplified from RNA transcripts. First-round RT-PCR employed HTBI primers, with a second-round multiplex PCR after it. TCRdb passed the multiplex PCR reads through MiXCR, listing each CDR3 protein once. The sample holds over 650,000 distinct CDR3 sequences, over 40% seen once. Sample: peripheral blood. The receptors stem from an adult man with Graves' ophthalmopathy.

This CDR3 is CASSGRDSRGGYTF. The CDR3 bases are TGTGCCAGCAGTGGGAGGGACTCTAGGGGTGGCTACACCTTC. The chain links TRBV25-1 to TRBJ1-2, with D possibly TRBD1 on 5 matching bases. CDR1 is MGHDK and CDR2 is SYGVNS in the germline V gene. V lost 4 bases to trimming and J lost 7 bases, with 16 bases between them. The CDR3 has 14 residues.

This chain joins TRBV6-1 and TRBJ2-7; 7 nucleotides match TRBD1. The germline gives CDR1 MNHNS, CDR2 SASEGT. V lost 10 bases to trimming and J lost 3 bases; unmatched junction nucleotides: 9. This CDR3 comprises 13 residues. DNA of the CDR3: TGTGCCACCCAGGGGGACGGACACTACGAGCAGTACTTC. Translating it yields CATQGDGHYEQYF.

DNA of the CDR3: TGTGCCAGCTCACCACCCGGGACGAAGGAGCAGTACTTC. Residues: CASSPPGTKEQYF. The chain carries TRBV18 and TRBJ2-7, with D perhaps TRBD1 or TRBD2 (5 bases each). V shed 0 bases and J shed 7 bases, with 10 bases lying between them. The CDR3 extends over 13 amino acids. Germline CDR1 KGHSH, CDR2 LQKENI.

Here the CDR3 reads CAWSVGHWSYGYTF. Written as DNA, the CDR3 is TGTGCCTGGAGTGTGGGACACTGGAGCTATGGCTACACCTTC. The rearrangement uses TRBV30 and TRBJ1-2, with D possibly being TRBD1 (6 bases). The length of the CDR3 is 14 residues. CDR1 and CDR2 from the germline V gene are GTSNPN and SVGIG (reference sequence). Deletions cut 0 bases from V and 4 bases from J, with 12 bases between.

This clonotype was found many times. CDR3 region: CAILGPNTEAFF. In DNA, the CDR3 is TGTGCCATCCTCGGTCCGAACACTGAAGCTTTCTTT. The chain recombines TRBV10-3 with TRBJ1-1; D remains ambiguous. The CDR3 extends over 12 amino acids. Trimming cost V 8 bases and J 1 base, with 8 bases left between them. Germline V gives CDR1 ENHRY, CDR2 SYGVKD.

This clonotype was found a few times. This chain connects TRBV5-5 to TRBJ2-2; TRBD1 might be the D (5 bases). This CDR3 spans 16 amino acids. V was trimmed by 0 bases and J by 0 bases, leaving 9 bases between them. Germline CDR1 reads SGHKS; CDR2 reads YYEKEE (reference sequence). The DNA of the CDR3 is TGTGCCAGCAGCTTGGATGCAGGGTCGAACACCGGGGAGCTGTTTTTT. Translation gives CASSLDAGSNTGELFF. The full variable domain, with the rest looked up from reference TRBV5-5 and TRBJ2-2, is DAGVTQSPTHLIKTRGQQVTLRCSPISGHKSVSWYQQVLGQGPQFIFQYYEKEERGRGNFPDRFSARQFPNYSSELNVNALLLGDSALYLCASSLDAGSNTGELFFGEGSRLTVL.

A few counts support this clonotype. The V gene is TRBV11-3, the J gene TRBJ1-1, with 8 bases that match TRBD1. Losses at the gene ends were 6 bases for V and 1 base for J; bases not matched to a gene: 10. The CDR3 totals 16 residues. Germline loops: CDR1 SGHNT, CDR2 YENEEA. Written as DNA, the CDR3 is TGTGCCAGCAGTCGAACAGGGGGTCGTGCGAACACTGAAGCTTTCTTT. This encodes CASSRTGGRANTEAFF.

This sequence joins TRBV19 and TRBJ1-1; D remains ambiguous. The CDR3 spans 15 residues. Trimming stripped 0 bases from V and 1 base from J, with 9 bases between. Germline loops: CDR1 LNHDA, CDR2 SQIVND (reference sequence). CDR3 sequence reads: CASSIDRLSNTEAFF. CDR3 nucleotides: TGTGCCAGTAGTATAGACAGGCTGTCGAACACTGAAGCTTTCTTT.

This clonotype has ten or more counts. V is TRBV5-1 and J is TRBJ1-2; D not resolved. The CDR3 runs to 12 residues. Germline CDR1 and CDR2: SGHRS and YFSETQ. V gave up 3 bases and J gave up 6 bases, with 9 bases separating them. DNA for the CDR3: TGCGCCAGCAGCTCGGAACGCGATGGCTACACCTTC. It translates to CASSSERDGYTF.

This chain links TRBV7-9 with TRBJ2-7; 12 bases fit TRBD1. V was clipped by 3 bases and J by 5 bases; unmatched bases: 8. Per germline, CDR1 SEHNR and CDR2 FQNEAQ (reference sequence). The CDR3 totals 16 residues. CDR3: CASSLSAGQGADEQYF. The CDR3 DNA is TGTGCCAGCAGCTTGAGTGCGGGACAGGGGGCCGACGAGCAGTACTTC.

J is TRBJ1-2 and V is TRBV5-4; TRBD1 matches 7 bases. CDR1 is SGHNT, CDR2 YYREEE, per germline (reference sequence). The CDR3 is made up of 14 amino acids. J lost 1 base, V lost 6 bases, and 6 bases had no gene match. The CDR3 reads CASTRDRHNYGYTF. CDR3 DNA sequence: TGTGCCAGCACCCGGGACAGACATAACTATGGCTACACCTTC.

Remarks on this clonotype: An end of the junction does not agree with germline; a read error may underlie this. V usage is TRBV6-5 and J usage is TRBJ1-1, with unresolved D. This CDR3 has 11 residues. Germline CDR1 is MNHEY and CDR2 is SVGAGI. The DNA of the CDR3 is TGTGGCAGCAGTTTAGGGCCTGAAGCTTTCTTT. This encodes CGSSLGPEAFF.

This chain's CDR3 is CAWGQGGLAEAFF. DNA of the CDR3: TGTGCCTGGGGGCAAGGGGGTCTTGCTGAAGCTTTCTTT. V and J are TRBV25-1 and TRBJ1-1; possible D gene TRBD1, 6 bases. Trimming took off 11 bases at V and 6 bases at J, with 19 bases between the two ends. The CDR3 totals 13 residues. The germline CDR1 and CDR2 sequences are MGHDK and SYGVNS.

This clonotype has at least ten counts. V usage is TRBV19 and J usage is TRBJ1-1; D call uncertain. V shed 3 bases and J shed 6 bases, with 11 bases lying between them. The CDR3 extends over 13 amino acids. The germline gives CDR1 LNHDA, CDR2 SQIVND (reference sequence). The CDR3 DNA reads TGTGCCAGTAGTATTAGGGCTTTGGCTGAAGCTTTCTTT. It encodes CASSIRALAEAFF.

CDR3 sequence (DNA): TGTGCTAGAGATGCCCCTTGGGACAGGGGGCAAGAGACCCAGTACTTC. Encoded protein: CARDAPWDRGQETQYF. The rearrangement uses TRBV25-1 and TRBJ2-5; 11 bases fit TRBD1. The CDR3 has 16 amino acids. Germline values: CDR1 MGHDK, CDR2 SYGVNS. Drawing the rest from reference TRBV25-1 and TRBJ2-5, the complete variable domain is EADIYQTPRYLVIGTGKKITLECSQTMGHDKMYWYQQDPGMELHLIHYSYGVNSTEKGDLSSESTVSRIRTEHFPLTLESARPSHTSQYLCARDAPWDRGQETQYFGPGTRLLVL.

In regard to this clonotype: No conserved phenylalanine or tryptophan ends this CDR3, so it is likely a read error. V usage is TRBV20-1 and J usage is TRBJ1-1, with D possibly TRBD1 on 5 matching bases. Trimming removed 3 bases at V and 4 bases at J, with 12 bases between. The CDR3 is 13 amino acids. The germline CDR1 and CDR2 sequences are DFQATT and SNEGSKA (reference sequence). The CDR3 loop is CSASFLGTTEAFY. In nucleotides, the CDR3 is TGCAGTGCTAGCTTTCTGGGGACCACTGAAGCTTTCTAT.

This chain links TRBV11-2 with TRBJ1-2, with D possibly matching TRBD1 (6 bases). Germline V lookup: CDR1 SGHAT, CDR2 FQNNGV. The length of the CDR3 is 13 residues. Trimming cost V 5 bases and J 3 bases, with 10 bases left between them. The CDR3 DNA follows: TGTGCCAGCAGCCCAGGGGACGACTATGGCTACACCTTC. Translated, it gives CASSPGDDYGYTF.

This clonotype was seen a few times. The chain has TRBV11-3 and TRBJ2-7; the D call may be TRBD1 or TRBD2 (6 bases each). V was cut by 1 base and J by 1 base, with 17 bases left in between. The CDR3 runs 17 residues. Germline V gene data show CDR1 as SGHNT and CDR2 as YENEEA. As DNA, the CDR3 is TGTGCCAGCAGCTTAGTGGGGGGCAGGGGAACGTCCTACGAGCAGTACTTC. Amino acid sequence: CASSLVGGRGTSYEQYF.

This clonotype was detected only a few times. The chain employs TRBV25-1 and TRBJ2-1; D uncertain. V dropped 2 bases and J dropped 5 bases, with 7 bases sitting between them. The germline gives CDR1 MGHDK, CDR2 SYGVNS. The CDR3 is made up of 13 amino acids. DNA of the CDR3: TGTGCCAGCAGTGAACGTCGCGACAATGAGCAGTTCTTC. This gives the protein CASSERRDNEQFF.

There are many counts of this clonotype. This chain uses TRBV12-5 with TRBJ2-5; D not certain. This CDR3 is built from 11 residues. V lost 6 bases, J lost 5 bases, and 7 bases lay in between. CDR1 is LGHNT, CDR2 FRNRAP, per germline. CDR3 coding DNA: TGTGCTAGTGGCCCAATTGAGACCCAGTACTTC. Its translation is CASGPIETQYF. The variable domain in full, with the rest retrieved from reference TRBV12-5 and TRBJ2-5, is DARVTQTPRHKVTEMGQEVTMRCQPILGHNTVFWYRQTMMQGLELLAYFRNRAPLDDSGMPKDRFSAEMPDATLATLKIQPSEPRDSAVYFCASGPIETQYFGPGTRLLVL.